A single sample gave rise to the 2 T cell receptor beta chains below, sequenced in a study of T and B cells in COVID-19 patients. Each TRB amplification used roughly 240-550 ng of genomic DNA from blood. Multiplex PCR with BIOMED2 TRB-A/B primer pools amplified TRB rearrangements. Via MiXCR, TCRdb re-called the multiplex PCR reads, giving one row per CDR3 protein. The sample includes approximately 6,700 distinct CDR3 sequences, 20% to 25% of them seen just once. Sequenced: blood. These receptors all come from a human donor who had recovered from COVID-19.

This clonotype qualifies as medium-sized. The J gene is TRBJ1-6, the V gene TRBV19, with 8 nucleotides matching TRBD1. The trim removed 10 bases at V and 6 bases at J, leaving 11 bases unmatched. CDR1 and CDR2 from the germline V gene are LNHDA and SQIVND (reference sequence). The CDR3 consists of 15 residues. CDR3 nucleotide sequence: TGTGCCATTTCTGACGGACAGGGCCGTAATTCACCCCTCCACTTT. As protein: CAISDGQGRNSPLHF. The whole variable domain, filled in from reference TRBV19 and TRBJ1-6, reads DGGITQSPKYLFRKEGQNVTLSCEQNLNHDAMYWYRQDPGQGLRLIYYSQIVNDFQKGDIAEGYSVSREKKESFPLTVTSAQKNPTAFYLCAISDGQGRNSPLHFGNGTRLTVT.

Relative to its sample, this clonotype is medium-sized. The chain joins TRBV12-3 or TRBV12-4 to TRBJ2-1; D possibly corresponds to TRBD2 (7 bases). The CDR3 extends over 14 amino acids. V was clipped by 5 bases and J by 9 bases, with 17 bases between them. CDR3 amino acids: CASSHHGGGVEQFF. The CDR3 DNA sequence: TGTGCCAGCAGTCACCACGGAGGGGGGGTTGAGCAGTTCTTC.